This TCR beta chain was retrieved from a study of lymphopenia after photon versus proton radiotherapy. As regards this clone: Its antigen remains unknown.

Study-wide results and limits: A bigger post-nadir fall in TCR diversity correlated inversely with survival time in deceased patients. Authors raise, but do not show, better survival with proton therapy. Relative stability marked proton patients; photon patients lost diversity and naive cells. After lymphocyte nadir, photon-treated repertoires showed oligoclonal expansion, especially CD8+ Temra.

Germline assignment: CDR1 SGHNT and CDR2 YENEEA. The V and J ends lost 0 bases and 6 bases respectively, with 12 bases between them. This CDR3 is 15 amino acids long. Using immunoSEQ multiplex PCR, the repertoire was profiled, and TCRdb retains in-frame clones only, with some absent. The data hold 35,000 to 40,000 clones, with 70% to 90% observed a single time. Sequencing was performed on peripheral blood, taken from a patient treated with photon-based radiotherapy. This sequence was found in a man between 45 and 60 years old with gastric cancer. This chain links TRBV11-3 with TRBJ2-1, with D tentatively TRBD1 or TRBD2 (6 bases each). CDR3 amino acids: CASSLEGGGPNEQFF. In nucleotides, the CDR3 is TGTGCCAGCAGCTTAGAAGGGGGAGGCCCCAATGAGCAGTTCTTC.